The TCR beta chain described here comes from a study of blood T cell repertoires in COVID-19. Study as a whole: T cells, B-cell-depleted T cells, or PBMCs supplied cDNA or gDNA.

Trimming left V 0 bases short and J 8 bases short, with 14 bases between. CDR3 size: 15 residues. Germline values: CDR1 SEHNR, CDR2 FQNEAQ (reference sequence). Per the original data handling: Counts of nucleated cells, estimated from reference gene primer amplification, were obtained. Profiling relied on immunoSEQ multiplex PCR, and the TCRdb table lists in-frame clones only, not all of them. The D gene and trimming were derived from the DNA, and the V and J assignments and clone size from that table. Of some 300,000 clones listed, more than 70% were seen once; the top ten hold over 2%. The chain carries TRBV7-9 and TRBJ2-1, with D tentatively TRBD2 (5 bases). The receptor comes from a woman aged 55-70 years in a cohort exposed to, infected with or recovered from COVID-19 (not recorded which). The material sequenced was PBMCs or T cells enriched from blood (not recorded which). The CDR3 DNA reads TGTGCCAGCAGCTTAGCGGGAGAACCAATCCATGAGCAGTTCTTC. Its protein product is CASSLAGEPIHEQFF.